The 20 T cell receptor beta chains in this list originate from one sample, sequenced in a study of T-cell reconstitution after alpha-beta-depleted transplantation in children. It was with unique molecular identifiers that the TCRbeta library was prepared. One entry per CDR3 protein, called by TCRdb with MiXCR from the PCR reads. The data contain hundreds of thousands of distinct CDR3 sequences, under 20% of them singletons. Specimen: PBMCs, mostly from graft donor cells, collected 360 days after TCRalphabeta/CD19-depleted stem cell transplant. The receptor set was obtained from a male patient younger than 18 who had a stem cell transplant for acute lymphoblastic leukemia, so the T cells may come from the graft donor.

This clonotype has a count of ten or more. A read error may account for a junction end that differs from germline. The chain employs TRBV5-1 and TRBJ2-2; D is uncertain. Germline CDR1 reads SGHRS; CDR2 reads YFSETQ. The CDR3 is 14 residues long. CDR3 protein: CASSFTVNTGELFF. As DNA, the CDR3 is TGTGCCAGCAGCTTCACGGTGAACACCGGGGAGCTGTTTTTT.

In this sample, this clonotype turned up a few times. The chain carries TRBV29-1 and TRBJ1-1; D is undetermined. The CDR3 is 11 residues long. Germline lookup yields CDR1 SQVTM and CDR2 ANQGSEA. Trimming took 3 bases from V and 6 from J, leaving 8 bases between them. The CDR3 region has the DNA TGCAGCGTTGAGGCGGTTGCTGAAGCTTTCTTT. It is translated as CSVEAVAEAFF.

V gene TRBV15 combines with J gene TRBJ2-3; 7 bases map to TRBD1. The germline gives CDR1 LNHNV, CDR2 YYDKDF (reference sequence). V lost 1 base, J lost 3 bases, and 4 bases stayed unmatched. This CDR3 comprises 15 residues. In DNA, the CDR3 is TGTGCCACCAGCAGAGTAGCAGGGGGTACAGATACGCAGTATTTT. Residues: CATSRVAGGTDTQYF.

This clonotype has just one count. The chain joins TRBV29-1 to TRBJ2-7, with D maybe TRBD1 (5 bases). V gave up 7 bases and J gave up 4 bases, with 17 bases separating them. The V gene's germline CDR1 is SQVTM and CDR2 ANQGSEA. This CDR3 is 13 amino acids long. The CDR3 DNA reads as TGCAGCGCCTCCGGCAGGGTCGGGTACGAGCAGTACTTC. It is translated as CSASGRVGYEQYF.

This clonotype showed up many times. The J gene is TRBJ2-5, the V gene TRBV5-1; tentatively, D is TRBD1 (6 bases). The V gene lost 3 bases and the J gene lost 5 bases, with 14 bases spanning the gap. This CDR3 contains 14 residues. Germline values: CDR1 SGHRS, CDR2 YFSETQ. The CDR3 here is CASSSRGFGETQYF. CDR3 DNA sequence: TGCGCCAGCAGCTCCAGGGGTTTCGGGGAGACCCAGTACTTC.

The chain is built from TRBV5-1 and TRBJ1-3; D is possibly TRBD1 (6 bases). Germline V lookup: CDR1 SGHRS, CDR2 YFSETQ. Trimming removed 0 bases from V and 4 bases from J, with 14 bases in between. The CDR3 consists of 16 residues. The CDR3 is CASSLDETGIGNTIYF. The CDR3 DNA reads TGCGCCAGCAGCTTGGACGAGACAGGAATAGGAAACACCATATATTTT.

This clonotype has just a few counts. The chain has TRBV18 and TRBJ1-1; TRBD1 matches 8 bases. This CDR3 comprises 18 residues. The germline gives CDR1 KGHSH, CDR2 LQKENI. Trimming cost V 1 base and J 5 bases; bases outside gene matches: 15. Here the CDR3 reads CASSPQRTGLAGTTEAFF. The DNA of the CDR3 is TGTGCCAGCTCACCACAACGGACAGGGTTGGCGGGTACGACTGAAGCTTTCTTT. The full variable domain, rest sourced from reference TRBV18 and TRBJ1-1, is NAGVMQNPRHLVRRRGQEARLRCSPMKGHSHVYWYRQLPEEGLKFMVYLQKENIIDESGMPKERFSAEFPKEGPSILRIQQVVRGDSAAYFCASSPQRTGLAGTTEAFFGQGTRLTVV.

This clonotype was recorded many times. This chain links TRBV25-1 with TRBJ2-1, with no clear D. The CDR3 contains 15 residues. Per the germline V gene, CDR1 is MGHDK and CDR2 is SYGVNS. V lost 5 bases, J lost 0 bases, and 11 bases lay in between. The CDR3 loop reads CASSPDGSSYNEQFF. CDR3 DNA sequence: TGTGCCAGCAGTCCTGACGGAAGCTCCTACAATGAGCAGTTCTTC.

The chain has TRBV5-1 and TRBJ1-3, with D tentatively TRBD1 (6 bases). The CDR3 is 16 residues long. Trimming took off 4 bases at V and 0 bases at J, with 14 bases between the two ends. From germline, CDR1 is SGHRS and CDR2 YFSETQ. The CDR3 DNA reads TGCGCCAGCAGCGAGAGGGGGACCCCCTCTGGAAACACCATATATTTT. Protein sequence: CASSERGTPSGNTIYF.

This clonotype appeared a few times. The CDR3 sequence is CASSLAGGISSYEQYF. The CDR3 DNA sequence: TGTGCCAGCAGCTTAGCAGGTGGGATTAGCTCCTACGAGCAGTACTTC. The rearrangement joins TRBV7-6 to TRBJ2-7; D is ambiguous. The CDR3 consists of 16 residues. Germline V gene data show CDR1 as SGHVS and CDR2 as FNYEAQ. Trimming removed 0 bases from V and 0 bases from J, with 12 bases in between.

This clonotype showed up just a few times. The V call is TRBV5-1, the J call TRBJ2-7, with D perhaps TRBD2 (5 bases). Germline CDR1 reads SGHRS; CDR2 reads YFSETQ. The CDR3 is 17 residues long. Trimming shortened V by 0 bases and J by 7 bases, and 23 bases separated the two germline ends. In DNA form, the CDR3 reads TGCGCCAGCAGCTTGGCCGGGCTCGGATTCACCCCGGGGGAGCAGTACTTC. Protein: CASSLAGLGFTPGEQYF.

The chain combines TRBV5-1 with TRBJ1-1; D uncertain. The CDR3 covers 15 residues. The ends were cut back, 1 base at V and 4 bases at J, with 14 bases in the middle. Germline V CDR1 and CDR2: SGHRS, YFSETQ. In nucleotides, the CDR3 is TGCGCCAGCAGCTTGACCCGAGGCGCGTTCACTGAAGCTTTCTTT. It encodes CASSLTRGAFTEAFF.

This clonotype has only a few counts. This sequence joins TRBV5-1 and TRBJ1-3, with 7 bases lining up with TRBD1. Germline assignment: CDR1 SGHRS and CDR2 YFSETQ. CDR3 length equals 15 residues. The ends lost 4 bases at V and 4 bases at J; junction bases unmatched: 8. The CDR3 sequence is CASSLLTGSGNTIYF. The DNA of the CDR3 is TGCGCCAGCAGCCTCTTGACAGGGTCCGGAAACACCATATATTTT.

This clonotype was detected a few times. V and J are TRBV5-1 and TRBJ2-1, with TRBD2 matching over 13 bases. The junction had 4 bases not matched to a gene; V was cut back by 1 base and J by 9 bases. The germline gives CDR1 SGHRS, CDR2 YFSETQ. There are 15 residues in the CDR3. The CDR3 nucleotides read TGCGCCAGCAGCTTGCCAGGACTAGCGGGGGTTGAGCAGTTCTTC. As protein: CASSLPGLAGVEQFF.

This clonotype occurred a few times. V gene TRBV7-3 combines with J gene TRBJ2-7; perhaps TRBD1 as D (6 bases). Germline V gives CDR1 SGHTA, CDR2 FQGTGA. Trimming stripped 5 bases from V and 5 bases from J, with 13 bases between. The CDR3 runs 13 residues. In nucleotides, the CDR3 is TGTGCCAGCAGCCGCCAGGGGAGCCACGAGCAGTACTTC. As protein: CASSRQGSHEQYF.

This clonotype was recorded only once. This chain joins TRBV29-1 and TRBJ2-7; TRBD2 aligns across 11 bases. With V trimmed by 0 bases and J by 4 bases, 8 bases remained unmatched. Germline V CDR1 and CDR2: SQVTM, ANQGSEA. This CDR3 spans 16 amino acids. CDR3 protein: CSVEDSSLAGGYEQYF. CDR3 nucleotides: TGCAGCGTTGAAGACTCCAGCCTAGCGGGAGGTTACGAGCAGTACTTC.

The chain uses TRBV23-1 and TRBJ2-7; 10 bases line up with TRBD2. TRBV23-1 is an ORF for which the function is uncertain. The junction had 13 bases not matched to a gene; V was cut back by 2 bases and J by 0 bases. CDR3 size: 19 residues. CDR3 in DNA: TGCGCCAGCAGTCAAGAGAGGGCTAGCGGGAGTCCCAGCTCCTACGAGCAGTACTTC. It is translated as CASSQERASGSPSSYEQYF.

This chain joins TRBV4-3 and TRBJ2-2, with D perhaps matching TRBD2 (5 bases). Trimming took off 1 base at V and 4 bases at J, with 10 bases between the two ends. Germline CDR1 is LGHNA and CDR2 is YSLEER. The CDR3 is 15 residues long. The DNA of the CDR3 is TGCGCCAGCAGCCAAGGGCCGGGGATCACCGGGGAGCTGTTTTTT. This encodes CASSQGPGITGELFF.

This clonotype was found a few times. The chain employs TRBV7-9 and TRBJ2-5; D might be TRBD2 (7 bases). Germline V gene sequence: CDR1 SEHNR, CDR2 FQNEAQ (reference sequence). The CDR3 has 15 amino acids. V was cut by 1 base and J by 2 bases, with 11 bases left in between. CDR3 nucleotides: TGTGCCAGCAGCTTAGAAGGGGGGGGGCAAGAGACCCAGTACTTC. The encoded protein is CASSLEGGGQETQYF. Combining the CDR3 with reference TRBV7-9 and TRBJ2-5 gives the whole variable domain DTGVSQNPRHKITKRGQNVTFRCDPISEHNRLYWYRQTLGQGPEFLTYFQNEAQLEKSRLLSDRFSAERPKGSFSTLEIQRTEQGDSAMYLCASSLEGGGQETQYFGPGTRLLVL.

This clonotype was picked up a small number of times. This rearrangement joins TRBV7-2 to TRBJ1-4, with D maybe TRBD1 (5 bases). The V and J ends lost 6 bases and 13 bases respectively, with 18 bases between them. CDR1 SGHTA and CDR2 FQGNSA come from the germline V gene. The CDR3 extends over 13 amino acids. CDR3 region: CASSFRGFRGLFF. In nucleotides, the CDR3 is TGTGCCAGCAGTTTTAGGGGCTTTAGAGGACTGTTTTTT.